The present TCR beta chain was sequenced within a study of T cell responses to AZD1222 COVID-19 vaccine. General study results and limits: Reports indicate that nearly half of spike-specific TCRs are directed at unmutated variant regions. White British ancestry dominated among donors, who included more females, and clonal diversity was possibly underestimated. Samples come after the peak T cell response, not at day 14. Spike-specific TCR repertoires showed rising breadth and depth after two AZD1222 doses.

Sequenced by immunoSEQ multiplex PCR; TCRdb stores in-frame clones only, minus some. The sample includes around 150,000 clones, 80% to 95% of them seen just once. Turning to this clone: The antigen remains unidentified.

V was clipped by 4 bases and J by 5 bases, with 12 bases between them. CDR3 length: 12 residues. Germline CDR1 and CDR2: SQVTM and ANQGSEA. This chain joins TRBV29-1 and TRBJ2-7; D remains unclear. The sample in question was peripheral blood, obtained on day 0 of AZD1222 vaccination. This TCR derives from an adult in good health. CDR3 bases: TGCAGCGTTGGCTTAGATTCTAACGAGCAGTACTTC. Translation: CSVGLDSNEQYF.